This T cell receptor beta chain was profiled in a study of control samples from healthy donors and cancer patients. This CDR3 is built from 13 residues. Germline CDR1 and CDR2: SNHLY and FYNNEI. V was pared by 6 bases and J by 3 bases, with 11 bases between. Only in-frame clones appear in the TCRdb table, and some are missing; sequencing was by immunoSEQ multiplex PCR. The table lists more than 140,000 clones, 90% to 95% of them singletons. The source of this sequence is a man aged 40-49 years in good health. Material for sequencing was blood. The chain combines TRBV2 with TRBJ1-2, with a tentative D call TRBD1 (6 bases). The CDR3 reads CASRGQGYYGYTF. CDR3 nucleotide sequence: TGTGCCAGCAGGGGCCAGGGGTACTATGGCTACACCTTC. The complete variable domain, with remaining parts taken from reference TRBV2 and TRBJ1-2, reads EPEVTQTPSHQVTQMGQEVILRCVPISNHLYFYWYRQILGQKVEFLVSFYNNEISEKSEIFDDQFSVERPDGSNFTLKIRSTKLEDSAMYFCASRGQGYYGYTFGSGTRLTVV.